The 22 T cell receptor beta chains in this list originate from one sample, sequenced in a study of blood T cell repertoires in COVID-19. Sequenced by immunoSEQ multiplex PCR; TCRdb stores in-frame clones only, minus some. There are fewer than 250,000 clones in the sample; 86% occur only once, and about 5.4% lies in the top ten. Sample: peripheral blood. These receptors were taken from a woman older than 75 with COVID-19, enrolled during active disease.

The CDR3 region is CASSLASGGASIQYF. The CDR3 DNA is TGTGCCAGCAGCTTAGCTAGCGGGGGGGCCTCTATTCAGTACTTC. This rearrangement joins TRBV7-9 to TRBJ2-4, with 11 bases identical to TRBD2. The CDR3 loop spans 15 amino acids. The ends lost 0 bases at V and 10 bases at J; junction bases unmatched: 5. Germline CDR1 is SEHNR and CDR2 is FQNEAQ (reference sequence).

The chain uses TRBV30 and TRBJ1-1, with D possibly being TRBD1 (5 bases). V was trimmed by 7 bases and J by 1 base, leaving 13 bases between them. CDR3 length equals 13 residues. The germline CDR1 and CDR2 sequences are GTSNPN and SVGIG (reference sequence). CDR3 sequence: CASPGHRNTEAFF. The CDR3 nucleotides are TGTGCCTCCCCCGGACACAGGAACACTGAAGCTTTCTTT.

This chain uses TRBV5-1 with TRBJ1-6; the match to TRBD1 covers 9 bases. Germline V CDR1 and CDR2: SGHRS, YFSETQ. CDR3 length equals 14 residues. V shed 4 bases and J 6 bases; nucleotides not matched to a gene: 2. In nucleotides, the CDR3 is TGCGCCAGCAGCGGGACAGGGCTTAATTCACCCCTCCACTTT. The encoded protein is CASSGTGLNSPLHF. The full variable domain, its missing parts supplied by reference TRBV5-1 and TRBJ1-6, is KAGVTQTPRYLIKTRGQQVTLSCSPISGHRSVSWYQQTPGQGLQFLFEYFSETQRNKGNFPGRFSGRQFSNSRSEMNVSTLELGDSALYLCASSGTGLNSPLHFGNGTRLTVT.

The V and J genes are TRBV6-1 and TRBJ2-2; 8 positions match TRBD2. CDR1 is MNHNS, CDR2 SASEGT, per germline. The V and J ends lost 1 base and 4 bases, in that order; junction bases with no gene match: 11. CDR3 length equals 18 residues. CDR3 DNA sequence: TGTGCCAGCAGTGAAGTTCGTGGGCTAGCGGGTTTCACCGGGGAGCTGTTTTTT. Protein sequence: CASSEVRGLAGFTGELFF.

V usage is TRBV7-2 and J usage is TRBJ1-6, with D perhaps TRBD1 (6 bases). Looked up from germline, CDR1 is SGHTA and CDR2 is FQGNSA. The CDR3 runs 15 residues. Trimming took off 1 base at V and 10 bases at J, with 14 bases between the two ends. The CDR3 nucleotides are TGTGCCAGCAGCTTAGATGAGGGGGTTGGCTCACCCCTCCACTTT. Protein: CASSLDEGVGSPLHF. Combining the CDR3 with reference TRBV7-2 and TRBJ1-6 gives the whole variable domain GAGVSQSPSNKVTEKGKDVELRCDPISGHTALYWYRQSLGQGLEFLIYFQGNSAPDKSGLPSDRFSAERTGGSVSTLTIQRTQQEDSAVYLCASSLDEGVGSPLHFGNGTRLTVT.

The chain couples TRBV25-1 to TRBJ1-5; D is unclear. Germline-derived CDR1 and CDR2 are MGHDK and SYGVNS. The V and J ends lost 3 bases and 4 bases respectively, with 4 bases between them. The CDR3 length is 12 residues. The CDR3 loop reads CASSDHNQPQHF. Here the CDR3 DNA reads TGTGCCAGCAGTGATCATAATCAGCCCCAGCATTTT.

The CDR3 DNA sequence: TGTGCCAGCAGAAGACGGGAGAACACTGAAGCTTTCTTT. Translated, it gives CASRRRENTEAFF. This chain links TRBV7-2 with TRBJ1-1; D gene ambiguous. V lost 6 bases and J lost 1, with 9 bases in between. There are 13 residues in the CDR3. Germline CDR1 and CDR2: SGHTA and FQGNSA.

The genes are TRBV5-1 and TRBJ1-1; tentative D call: TRBD1 (6 bases). CDR1 and CDR2 (germline): SGHRS, YFSETQ. V lost 4 bases to trimming and J lost 4 bases, with 11 bases between them. This CDR3 has 13 amino acids. In DNA, the CDR3 is TGCGCCAGCAGCGAACGACAGGCCACTGAAGCTTTCTTT. This codes for CASSERQATEAFF.

The V call is TRBV11-3, the J call TRBJ2-1; D unclear. V was clipped by 5 bases and J by 8 bases, with 13 bases between them. The CDR3 totals 13 residues. Germline CDR1 and CDR2: SGHNT and YENEEA. Here the CDR3 reads CASSRGGGDEQFF. CDR3 sequence (DNA): TGTGCCAGCAGCCGAGGTGGTGGCGATGAGCAGTTCTTC.

The chain employs TRBV6-2 or TRBV6-3 and TRBJ1-2, with a tentative D call TRBD1 (5 bases). Deletions cut 4 bases from V and 4 bases from J, with 7 bases between. From germline, CDR1 is MNHEY and CDR2 SVGEGT. This CDR3 region has 12 residues. CDR3 loop: CASSWGGYGYTF. CDR3 in DNA: TGTGCCAGCAGTTGGGGGGGCTATGGCTACACCTTC.

The chain is built from TRBV10-1 and TRBJ1-4, with D perhaps matching TRBD1 (5 bases). The CDR3 runs to 14 residues. Per germline, CDR1 WNHNN and CDR2 SYGVQD (reference sequence). V lost 0 bases and J lost 4, with 6 bases in between. In DNA, the CDR3 is TGCGCCAGCAGTGAGTCCCAGGGTAATGAAAAACTGTTTTTT. This encodes CASSESQGNEKLFF.

The chain employs TRBV10-3 and TRBJ2-3, with D uncertain. Trimming took 2 bases from V and 1 from J, leaving 7 bases between them. The germline CDR1 and CDR2 sequences are ENHRY and SYGVKD. The CDR3 covers 14 residues. Here the CDR3 reads CAISEGPRTDTQYF. The CDR3 DNA follows: TGTGCCATCAGTGAGGGCCCACGCACAGATACGCAGTATTTT.

The CDR3 here is CATSQPETVYNEQFF. The DNA for the CDR3 is TGTGCCACCAGCCAGCCGGAGACAGTTTACAATGAGCAGTTCTTC. This chain joins TRBV24-1 and TRBJ2-1, with D possibly TRBD1 on 5 matching bases. The V gene lost 7 bases and the J gene lost 4 bases, with 16 bases spanning the gap. CDR3 length equals 15 residues. Germline CDR1 is KGHDR and CDR2 is SFDVKD.

The rearrangement joins TRBV2 to TRBJ1-1; maybe TRBD1 (6 bases). Germline values: CDR1 SNHLY, CDR2 FYNNEI. The CDR3 runs 14 residues. Trimming shortened V by 5 bases and J by 3 bases, and 13 bases separated the two germline ends. The CDR3 sequence is CASSSQGRDTEAFF. The CDR3 DNA sequence: TGTGCCAGCAGTTCGCAGGGGAGGGACACTGAAGCTTTCTTT.

This clone was recorded once. As DNA, the CDR3 is TGTGCCAGCAGCTTAAAGGGAGGAGAGCAGTTCTTC. As protein: CASSLKGGEQFF. This sequence joins TRBV11-3 and TRBJ2-1; TRBD2 is a possible D gene (6 bases). V gave up 2 bases and J gave up 10 bases, with 9 bases separating them. This CDR3 is built from 12 residues. The germline V gene has CDR1 SGHNT and CDR2 YENEEA.

This chain joins TRBV6-5 and TRBJ2-1; 9 bases are a match to TRBD1. CDR3 length: 14 amino acids. Germline lookup yields CDR1 MNHEY and CDR2 SVGAGI. The J segment lost 9 bases and the V segment lost 2 bases, leaving 5 bases of the junction unmatched. The CDR3 here is CASSYRRQGGEQFF. The CDR3 DNA sequence: TGTGCCAGCAGTTACCGGAGACAGGGGGGTGAGCAGTTCTTC.

This clone was recorded many times. This chain uses TRBV5-1 with TRBJ1-1; the D is unclear. The germline V gene encodes CDR1 SGHRS and CDR2 YFSETQ. The CDR3 length is 15 residues. The V and J ends lost 0 bases and 1 base respectively, with 10 bases between them. CDR3 sequence reads: CASSLVPGSNTEAFF. The DNA of the CDR3 is TGCGCCAGCAGCTTGGTTCCGGGATCGAACACTGAAGCTTTCTTT.

In this sample, this clone turned up once. The J gene is TRBJ2-3, the V gene TRBV21-1; the table calls TRBD2, which could not be checked here. TRBV21-1 is given as a pseudogene. CDR3 length equals 19 residues. The CDR3 spells CASSKKALPSGVGTDTQYF. DNA for the CDR3: TGTGCCAGCAGCAAAAAGGCCCTTCCTAGCGGGGTGGGCACAGATACGCAGTATTTT.

The J gene is TRBJ2-1, the V gene TRBV7-8, with D perhaps TRBD1 (6 bases). The CDR3 is made up of 13 amino acids. Germline V lookup: CDR1 SGHVS, CDR2 FQNEAQ. The V end lost 2 bases, the J end lost 5 bases, and 7 bases lay between the germline ends. The CDR3: CASSLNRDNEQFF. CDR3 DNA: TGTGCCAGCAGCTTAAACAGGGACAATGAGCAGTTCTTC.

The CDR3 is CSARDRGEQYV. CDR3 sequence (DNA): TGCAGTGCTAGAGATAGGGGCGAGCAGTACGTC. The rearrangement joins TRBV20-1 to TRBJ2-7; possible D gene TRBD1, 5 bases. Trimming took off 0 bases at V and 6 bases at J, with 6 bases between the two ends. Germline V gene lookup returns CDR1 DFQATT and CDR2 SNEGSKA (reference sequence). CDR3 length: 11 amino acids.

V usage is TRBV7-2 and J usage is TRBJ2-3; 9 nucleotides align to TRBD1. This CDR3 region has 15 residues. Germline V gene data show CDR1 as SGHTA and CDR2 as FQGNSA. The junction had 9 bases not matched to a gene; V was cut back by 5 bases and J by 6 bases. The CDR3 reads CASSRGTGIWDTQYF. In DNA, the CDR3 is TGTGCCAGCAGCCGTGGGACAGGGATTTGGGATACGCAGTATTTT. Looking up the rest from reference TRBV7-2 and TRBJ2-3 gives the full variable domain: GAGVSQSPSNKVTEKGKDVELRCDPISGHTALYWYRQSLGQGLEFLIYFQGNSAPDKSGLPSDRFSAERTGGSVSTLTIQRTQQEDSAVYLCASSRGTGIWDTQYFGPGTRLTVL.

To note about this clone: Within the sample, other DNA sequences also encode this same CDR3. V is TRBV7-3 and J is TRBJ2-1; the match to TRBD2 covers 9 bases. The germline gives CDR1 SGHTA, CDR2 FQGTGA. CDR3 size: 15 residues. V dropped 2 bases and J dropped 6; count of bases not matched to a gene: 5. The CDR3 DNA follows: TGTGCCAGCAGCTTAGCGGGGGGGCTCGGCAATGAGCAGTTCTTC. Translation: CASSLAGGLGNEQFF.